What follows are 31 T cell receptor beta chains derived from one specimen sequenced in a study of T cells in Graves' hyperthyroidism and ophthalmopathy. Using RNA transcripts as the source, TCR beta CDR3 regions were amplified. During a first-round RT-PCR of the TCR CDR3, the HTBI primer set was used. TCRdb redid the calling of the multiplex PCR reads with MiXCR, one entry per CDR3 protein. The sample holds hundreds of thousands of distinct CDR3 sequences; just over 35% are singletons and the top ten take less than 40%. The specimen sequenced was blood. All receptors derive from a woman aged 40 to 50 with Graves' hyperthyroidism.

This clonotype has at least ten counts. The chain is built from TRBV10-3 and TRBJ2-2; D is undetermined. V lost 4 bases, J lost 7 bases, and 13 bases lay in between. Germline loops: CDR1 ENHRY, CDR2 SYGVKD. This CDR3 contains 14 residues. The CDR3 coding sequence is TGTGCCATCAGTGTAAAGGCCCCGGGCGGGGAGCTGTTTTTT. Amino acids: CAISVKAPGGELFF.

The chain employs TRBV6-1 and TRBJ1-6; 9 bases map to TRBD1. The V segment lost 5 bases and the J segment 2 bases; nucleotides outside the gene matches: 16. There are 20 residues in the CDR3. Germline assignment: CDR1 MNHNS and CDR2 SASEGT. The CDR3 spells CASSRNTGTGTVTYNSPLHF. The CDR3 DNA sequence: TGTGCCAGCAGTCGAAACACCGGGACAGGGACAGTGACCTATAATTCACCCCTCCACTTT.

The V gene is TRBV30, the J gene TRBJ1-1; 8 bases match TRBD1. Germline trimming cut 5 bases from V and 4 bases from J; bases unmatched to any gene: 6. This CDR3 has 13 residues. Germline V gene data show CDR1 as GTSNPN and CDR2 as SVGIG (reference sequence). As DNA, the CDR3 is TGTGCCTGGGGGACAGGAGGTCGCACTGAAGCTTTCTTT. This translates into CAWGTGGRTEAFF.

This clonotype was counted ten times or more. The J gene is TRBJ1-6, the V gene TRBV6-2 or TRBV6-3; D remains unclear. The germline V and J ends were trimmed by 8 bases and 7 bases, with 15 bases remaining between them. Germline lookup yields CDR1 MNHEY and CDR2 SVGEGT. CDR3 size: 14 residues. This CDR3 is CASGGGPSNSPLHF. The DNA for the CDR3 is TGTGCCAGCGGAGGTGGGCCATCCAATTCACCCCTCCACTTT.

Remarks on this clonotype: A much larger clone lies a single base off, so this may be a read error. The chain employs TRBV6-6 and TRBJ1-2; D is undetermined. The CDR3 extends over 14 amino acids. Trimming cost V 2 bases and J 7 bases, with 14 bases left between them. Germline CDR1 is MNHNY and CDR2 is SVGAGI (reference sequence). The CDR3 is CASSYRRLGCGYTF. The DNA for the CDR3 is TGTGCCAGCAGTTACCGACGGTTAGGCTGTGGCTACACCTTC.

Many counts were recorded for this clonotype. The rearrangement joins TRBV24-1 to TRBJ1-5; 12 positions agree with TRBD1. This CDR3 has 15 residues. Germline V gene sequence: CDR1 KGHDR, CDR2 SFDVKD. V shed 3 bases and J 7 bases; nucleotides not matched to a gene: 3. CDR3 loop: CATSDGTGGRQPQHF. The CDR3 DNA reads TGTGCCACCAGTGATGGGACAGGGGGCAGGCAGCCCCAGCATTTT.

The CDR3: CASSRTSGGGYF. The DNA of the CDR3 is TGTGCCAGCAGTCGTACTAGCGGGGGAGGGTACTTC. This rearrangement joins TRBV6-1 to TRBJ2-7, with 11 positions matching TRBD2. V shed 5 bases and J 12 bases; nucleotides not matched to a gene: 6. The CDR3 is 12 residues long. The germline V gene encodes CDR1 MNHNS and CDR2 SASEGT.

This clonotype occurred many times. This chain uses TRBV19 with TRBJ2-5; D is ambiguous. Trimming took off 4 bases at V and 3 bases at J, with 6 bases between the two ends. The length of the CDR3 is 12 residues. The germline CDR1 and CDR2 sequences are LNHDA and SQIVND (reference sequence). The CDR3 loop is CASSKRKETQYF. For the CDR3, the DNA is TGTGCCAGTAGTAAAAGGAAAGAGACCCAGTACTTC.

This clonotype was seen a few times. Written as DNA, the CDR3 is TGTGCCAGTAGGGGAGAGGATCAGCCCCAGCATTTT. Amino acid sequence: CASRGEDQPQHF. The V call is TRBV6-5, the J call TRBJ1-5, with D possibly matching TRBD1 (5 bases). Looked up from germline, CDR1 is MNHEY and CDR2 is SVGAGI. V was cut by 9 bases and J by 5 bases, with 11 bases left in between. The CDR3 spans 12 residues.

Details on this clonotype: This may be a read error, as it is one base from a much larger clone. CDR3 DNA: TGCAGTGCCCTGACCGGGACTAGCCAATACGAGCAGTACTTC. As protein: CSALTGTSQYEQYF. V is TRBV20-1 and J is TRBJ2-7, with 9 bases matching TRBD2. Germline CDR1 is DFQATT and CDR2 is SNEGSKA (reference sequence). This CDR3 spans 14 amino acids. The V segment lost 6 bases and the J segment 4 bases; nucleotides outside the gene matches: 10.

In its sample, this clonotype was seen many times. This rearrangement joins TRBV7-2 to TRBJ2-2; D not certain. CDR1 is SGHTA, CDR2 FQGNSA, per germline. V lost 1 base and J 0 bases, leaving 6 bases between the germline ends. The CDR3 has 15 residues. CDR3 region: CASSLELTNTGELFF. The CDR3 region has the DNA TGTGCCAGCAGCTTAGAACTTACGAACACCGGGGAGCTGTTTTTT.

In this sample, this clonotype turned up many times. V usage is TRBV15 and J usage is TRBJ1-5; D ambiguous. Trimming took off 5 bases at V and 3 bases at J, with 11 bases between the two ends. The germline V gene encodes CDR1 LNHNV and CDR2 YYDKDF (reference sequence). There are 14 residues in the CDR3. The DNA for the CDR3 is TGTGCCACCAGCGTCCGGGTCCTCAATCAGCCCCAGCATTTT. Translation: CATSVRVLNQPQHF.

This chain connects TRBV7-3 to TRBJ2-1; 8 bases are a match to TRBD2. The CDR3 loop spans 16 amino acids. Germline V gene data show CDR1 as SGHTA and CDR2 as FQGTGA. V dropped 1 base and J dropped 5; count of bases not matched to a gene: 7. CDR3 DNA sequence: TGTGCCAGCAGCTTAAGTGGCCTAGCGGGCCACAATGAGCAGTTCTTC. This gives the protein CASSLSGLAGHNEQFF.

This chain connects TRBV18 to TRBJ2-2; D possibly corresponds to TRBD1 (6 bases). Trimming removed 4 bases at V and 5 bases at J, with 11 bases between. Germline values: CDR1 KGHSH, CDR2 LQKENI. The CDR3 has 14 amino acids. The CDR3 DNA reads as TGTGCCAGCTCACGGGGACATCCAACCGGGGAGCTGTTTTTT. This gives the protein CASSRGHPTGELFF.

The sample holds one count of this clonotype. J is TRBJ2-7 and V is TRBV12-5, with D maybe TRBD1 (5 bases). In germline, CDR1 is LGHNT, CDR2 FRNRAP. Trimming left V 5 bases short and J 0 bases short, with 23 bases between. The CDR3 runs to 18 residues. The CDR3 is CASGLRLLQVGASYEQYF. The CDR3 DNA is TGTGCTAGTGGTCTACGACTCCTTCAGGTTGGGGCCTCCTACGAGCAGTACTTC.

The CDR3 loop reads CSVGRGYGYTF. CDR3 coding DNA: TGCAGCGTGGGAAGGGGCTATGGCTACACCTTC. J is TRBJ1-2 and V is TRBV29-1; D may be TRBD1 (5 bases). CDR1 and CDR2 (germline): SQVTM, ANQGSEA. The ends were cut back, 6 bases at V and 4 bases at J, with 9 bases in the middle. The CDR3 runs 11 residues.

This clonotype was found a few times. V usage is TRBV7-8 and J usage is TRBJ2-7, with TRBD2 matching over 7 bases. The trim removed 2 bases at V and 4 bases at J, leaving 11 bases unmatched. Germline assignment: CDR1 SGHVS and CDR2 FQNEAQ. This CDR3 comprises 16 residues. The CDR3 nucleotides are TGTGCCAGCAGCTTACGCACGGGAGGCCCGCAATACGAGCAGTACTTC. This translates into CASSLRTGGPQYEQYF.

V is TRBV24-1 and J is TRBJ2-3, with 15 bases identical to TRBD2. The J segment lost 9 bases and the V segment lost 4 bases, leaving 7 bases of the junction unmatched. In germline, CDR1 is KGHDR, CDR2 SFDVKD. The CDR3 loop spans 16 amino acids. For the CDR3, the DNA is TGTGCCACCAGTGAGACAGGGACTAGCGGGAGGTGGACGCAGTATTTT. Translation gives CATSETGTSGRWTQYF.

The gene calls are TRBV12-3 or TRBV12-4 and TRBJ1-1, with unresolved D. Trimming took off 7 bases at V and 2 bases at J, with 14 bases between the two ends. The CDR3 spans 14 residues. The CDR3 loop is CASTPGGVNTEAFF. CDR3 in DNA: TGTGCCAGCACCCCGGGAGGTGTAAACACTGAAGCTTTCTTT.

The chain is built from TRBV29-1 and TRBJ2-3; 9 bases line up with TRBD1. This CDR3 region has 18 residues. V shed 4 bases, J shed 2 bases, and the junction held 16 bases outside the gene matches. Germline CDR1 and CDR2: SQVTM and ANQGSEA. The CDR3 DNA reads as TGCAGCGTTGTAAGGTATCGGACAGGGGAGGGGAACACAGATACGCAGTATTTT. This gives the protein CSVVRYRTGEGNTDTQYF.

Comments on this clonotype: The junction shows a germline mismatch at one end, possibly a read error. The chain's CDR3 is CASMTWTSEYEQYF. CDR3 DNA sequence: TGTGCCAGCATGACGTGGACTAGCGAATACGAGCAGTACTTC. The chain has TRBV10-1 and TRBJ2-7, with 9 bases lining up with TRBD2. Germline values: CDR1 WNHNN, CDR2 SYGVQD (reference sequence). This CDR3 spans 14 amino acids.

This clonotype was recorded a few times. The rearrangement joins TRBV5-1 to TRBJ1-2, with 7 bases lining up with TRBD1. Germline V gene sequence: CDR1 SGHRS, CDR2 YFSETQ. This CDR3 is 14 amino acids long. V dropped 3 bases and J dropped 5; count of bases not matched to a gene: 7. The CDR3 protein is CASSSVGQPYGYTF. The CDR3 DNA reads TGCGCCAGCAGCTCCGTGGGACAGCCATATGGCTACACCTTC.

Remarks on this clonotype: A clone one base away is much larger, so this may be a read error. The chain joins TRBV11-2 to TRBJ2-7; a possible D gene is TRBD2 (6 bases). In germline, CDR1 is SGHAT, CDR2 FQNNGV. The CDR3 length is 14 residues. CDR3 in DNA: TGTACCAGCACCCACCGGGACTCCCGCTACGAGCAGTACTTC. Translating gives CTSTHRDSRYEQYF.

Concerning this clonotype: Without the conserved terminal phenylalanine or tryptophan, this CDR3 likely stems from a read error. The chain recombines TRBV15 with TRBJ2-7; no reliable D call. Trimming stripped 0 bases from V and 6 bases from J, with 3 bases between. This CDR3 spans 11 amino acids. Germline V gene lookup returns CDR1 LNHNV and CDR2 YYDKDF (reference sequence). The chain's CDR3 is CATSRDAEQYS. In DNA form, the CDR3 reads TGTGCCACCAGCAGAGATGCCGAGCAGTACTCC.

This clonotype was counted ten times or more. The chain links TRBV9 to TRBJ1-2; 7 nucleotides line up with TRBD1. The CDR3 sequence is 15 residues long. CDR1 and CDR2 from the germline V gene are SGDLS and YYNGEE. V shed 0 bases and J 2 bases; nucleotides not matched to a gene: 4. The CDR3 coding sequence is TGTGCCAGCAGCGTAGATCCGACAGGGAACTATGGCTACACCTTC. Amino acids: CASSVDPTGNYGYTF.

This clonotype has just one count. The chain links TRBV25-1 to TRBJ2-7; unclear D gene. V lost 5 bases, J lost 3 bases, and 11 bases lay in between. Germline lookup yields CDR1 MGHDK and CDR2 SYGVNS. The CDR3 is made up of 13 amino acids. CDR3 nucleotides: TGTGCCAGCAGTTTCGACATATACTACGAGCAGTACTTC. This encodes CASSFDIYYEQYF.

On this clonotype: Being one base from a much bigger clone, this may be a read error. The gene calls are TRBV2 and TRBJ2-7; possibly TRBD2 for D (6 bases). The germline CDR1 and CDR2 sequences are SNHLY and FYNNEI. The CDR3 sequence is 14 residues long. Here the CDR3 DNA reads TGTGCCACCAAAGCCCAGGGAGGAGCCTACGAGCAGTGCTTC. Translating it yields CATKAQGGAYEQCF. The variable domain in full, with the rest retrieved from reference TRBV2 and TRBJ2-7, is EPEVTQTPSHQVTQMGQEVILRCVPISNHLYFYWYRQILGQKVEFLVSFYNNEISEKSEIFDDQFSVERPDGSNFTLKIRSTKLEDSAMYFCATKAQGGAYEQCFGPGTRLTVT.

This clonotype has more than one count but fewer than ten. CDR3: CASSIALGDPNTEAFF. CDR3 sequence (DNA): TGTGCCAGTAGTATCGCTTTGGGCGACCCGAACACTGAAGCTTTCTTT. J is TRBJ1-1 and V is TRBV19; D is unclear. Trimming took 3 bases from V and 1 from J, leaving 15 bases between them. Germline CDR1 is LNHDA and CDR2 is SQIVND (reference sequence). The CDR3 is 16 residues long.

This chain joins TRBV5-1 and TRBJ2-2; 9 positions agree with TRBD1. This CDR3 is built from 14 residues. The trim removed 4 bases at V and 6 bases at J, leaving 4 bases unmatched. Per the germline V gene, CDR1 is SGHRS and CDR2 is YFSETQ. CDR3 loop: CASSVRQGAGELFF. As DNA, the CDR3 is TGCGCCAGCAGCGTCCGACAGGGGGCCGGGGAGCTGTTTTTT.

The chain links TRBV5-1 to TRBJ2-2; 11 bases fit TRBD2. From germline, CDR1 is SGHRS and CDR2 YFSETQ. Trimming at V came to 3 bases and at J to 0 bases, leaving 4 bases not matched to a gene. The CDR3 has 17 residues. The CDR3 spells CASSSLAGGTNTGELFF. The CDR3 coding sequence is TGCGCCAGCAGCTCCCTAGCGGGGGGCACGAACACCGGGGAGCTGTTTTTT.

This clonotype was detected only a few times. The chain combines TRBV2 with TRBJ1-2; D gene uncertain. The CDR3 is 15 residues long. Looked up from germline, CDR1 is SNHLY and CDR2 is FYNNEI. Trimming took 6 bases from V and 4 from J, leaving 18 bases between them. This CDR3 is CASRAEGNSPYGYTF. In DNA form, the CDR3 reads TGTGCCAGCAGGGCGGAAGGAAACTCCCCCTATGGCTACACCTTC.